What follows are 9 T cell receptor beta chains derived from one specimen sequenced in a study of OX40 agonist ivuxolimab in advanced cancers. Method: immunoSEQ multiplex PCR; TCRdb's copy keeps in-frame clones and lacks some. This repertoire shows under 45,000 clones, about 81% found once; its top ten account for over 2.5%. The sequences come from CD4+ or CD8+ T cells sorted from blood, collected in a trial of the OX40 agonist ivuxolimab. These receptors were taken from an adult with an advanced solid tumor such as melanoma, head and neck, liver or kidney cancer.

This chain links TRBV7-6 with TRBJ2-3; D unclear. The germline V gene has CDR1 SGHVS and CDR2 FNYEAQ. This CDR3 spans 13 amino acids. V lost 4 bases and J 4 bases, leaving 9 bases between the germline ends. CDR3 sequence (DNA): TGTGCCAGCAGCTCCATGGGTGCAGATACGCAGTATTTT. This translates into CASSSMGADTQYF. The variable domain in full, with the rest retrieved from reference TRBV7-6 and TRBJ2-3, is GAGVSQSPRYKVTKRGQDVALRCDPISGHVSLYWYRQALGQGPEFLTYFNYEAQQDKSGLPNDRFSAERPEGSISTLTIQRTEQRDSAMYRCASSSMGADTQYFGPGTRLTVL.

The chain joins TRBV27 to TRBJ1-6; D unclear. Trimming shortened V by 2 bases and J by 6 bases, and 2 bases separated the two germline ends. This CDR3 has 12 amino acids. Germline CDR1 and CDR2: MNHEY and SMNVEV (reference sequence). The CDR3 reads CASSLLNSPLHF. DNA for the CDR3: TGTGCCAGCAGTTTACTTAATTCACCCCTCCACTTT.

The chain is built from TRBV7-9 and TRBJ2-7; tentatively, D is TRBD2 (5 bases). The V gene lost 1 base and the J gene lost 7 bases, with 8 bases spanning the gap. The germline V gene has CDR1 SEHNR and CDR2 FQNEAQ (reference sequence). CDR3 length: 12 amino acids. The CDR3 region is CASSLDGDEQYF. Here the CDR3 DNA reads TGTGCCAGCAGCTTAGACGGGGATGAGCAGTACTTC.

The rearrangement joins TRBV19 to TRBJ2-4, with 8 bases matching TRBD1. This CDR3 is built from 15 residues. The ends lost 1 base at V and 7 bases at J; junction bases unmatched: 6. CDR1 is LNHDA, CDR2 SQIVND, per germline (reference sequence). The CDR3, as DNA: TGTGCCAGTAGTATAGTGGGACAGGATAGGAACATTCAGTACTTC. Its translation: CASSIVGQDRNIQYF.

The rearrangement links TRBV11-3 to TRBJ1-1; D ambiguous. The V end was cut by 3 bases, the J end by 3 bases, with 8 bases between. Germline CDR1 SGHNT, CDR2 YENEEA. CDR3 length: 13 residues. CDR3 region: CASSFWVYTEAFF. CDR3 in DNA: TGTGCCAGCAGCTTTTGGGTATACACTGAAGCTTTCTTT.

This rearrangement joins TRBV7-6 to TRBJ2-2; TRBD1 aligns across 11 bases. Germline assignment: CDR1 SGHVS and CDR2 FNYEAQ. V lost 5 bases to trimming and J lost 5 bases; unmatched junction nucleotides: 7. This CDR3 has 16 amino acids. The CDR3 protein is CASSPGQGVVTGELFF. For the CDR3, the DNA is TGTGCCAGCAGCCCGGGACAGGGGGTGGTAACCGGGGAGCTGTTTTTT.

V and J are TRBV9 and TRBJ2-7; D is perhaps TRBD1 (6 bases). Deletions cut 4 bases from V and 6 bases from J, with 14 bases between. The CDR3 runs 13 residues. CDR1 and CDR2 from the germline V gene are SGDLS and YYNGEE. The CDR3 coding sequence is TGTGCCAGCAGCCCCTGCCAGGGGAGCGAGCAGTACGTC. It specifies CASSPCQGSEQYV.

The genes are TRBV2 and TRBJ2-3; no firm D call. Deletions cut 3 bases from V and 1 base from J, with 5 bases between. CDR1 is SNHLY and CDR2 is FYNNEI in the germline V gene. The CDR3 covers 13 residues. CDR3: CASSDTGTDTQYF. CDR3 in DNA: TGTGCCAGCAGTGACACGGGCACAGATACGCAGTATTTT.

The V call is TRBV5-1, the J call TRBJ1-2; no clear D. V gave up 0 bases and J gave up 1 base, with 7 bases separating them. Germline assignment: CDR1 SGHRS and CDR2 YFSETQ. The CDR3 is 14 amino acids. Here the CDR3 reads CASSLAPDNYGYTF. The CDR3 bases are TGCGCCAGCAGCTTGGCCCCGGATAACTATGGCTACACCTTC.